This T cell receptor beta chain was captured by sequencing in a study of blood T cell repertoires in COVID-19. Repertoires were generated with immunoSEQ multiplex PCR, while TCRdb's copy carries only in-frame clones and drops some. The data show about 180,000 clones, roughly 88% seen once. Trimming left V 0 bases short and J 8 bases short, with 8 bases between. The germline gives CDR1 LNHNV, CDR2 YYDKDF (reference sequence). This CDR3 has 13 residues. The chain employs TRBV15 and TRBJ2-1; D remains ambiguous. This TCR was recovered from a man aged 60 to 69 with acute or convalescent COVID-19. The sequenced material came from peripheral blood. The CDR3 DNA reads TGTGCCACCAGCAGAGATTCCCGCGATGAGCAGTTCTTC. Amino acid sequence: CATSRDSRDEQFF.